This TCR beta chain was obtained from a study of Graves' ophthalmopathy and Graves' hyperthyroidism. Overall study results and limits: Thyroid clonotypes that were expanded above 0.001 frequency mostly also appeared in blood.

As the template, RNA transcripts were used to amplify TCR beta CDR3 regions. Scientists carried out first-round RT-PCR using HTBI primers and then a second-round multiplex PCR. Via MiXCR, TCRdb re-called the multiplex PCR reads, giving one row per CDR3 protein. The repertoire holds roughly 610,000 distinct CDR3 sequences, with around a fifth as singletons. In its sample, this clonotype was seen many times. What it binds is not known. With V trimmed by 6 bases and J by 4 bases, 6 bases remained unmatched. The germline gives CDR1 MDHEN, CDR2 SYDVKM. This CDR3 spans 14 amino acids. Hyperthyroidism was classified as stable if no ophthalmopathy occurred within 18 months of follow-up. Certain patients were not enrolled. These were patients with other autoimmune diseases, uncontrolled infections, pregnancy or lactation.

J is TRBJ1-3 and V is TRBV28, with 7 bases aligning to TRBD1. Sequencing input: peripheral blood. The sequence was collected from a woman in her late teens or twenties with stable Graves' hyperthyroidism. Some clones in this sample may be carry-over from other donors' samples. CDR3 sequence reads: CASSFTGDGNTIYF. The CDR3, as DNA: TGTGCCAGCAGCTTTACAGGGGACGGAAACACCATATATTTT.